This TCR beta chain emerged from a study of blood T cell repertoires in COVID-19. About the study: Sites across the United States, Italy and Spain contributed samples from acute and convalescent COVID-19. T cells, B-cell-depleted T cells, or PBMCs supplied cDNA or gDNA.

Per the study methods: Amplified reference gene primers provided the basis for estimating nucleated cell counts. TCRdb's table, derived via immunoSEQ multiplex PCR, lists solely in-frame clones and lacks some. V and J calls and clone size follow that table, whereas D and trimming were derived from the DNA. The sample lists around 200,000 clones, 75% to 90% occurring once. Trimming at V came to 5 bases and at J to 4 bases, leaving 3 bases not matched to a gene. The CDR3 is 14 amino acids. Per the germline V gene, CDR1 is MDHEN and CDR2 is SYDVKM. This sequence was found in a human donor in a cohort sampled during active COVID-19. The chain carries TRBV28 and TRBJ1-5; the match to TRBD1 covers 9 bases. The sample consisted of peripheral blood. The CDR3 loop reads CASSGTGRNQPQHF. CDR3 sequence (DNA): TGTGCCAGCAGTGGGACAGGGAGGAATCAGCCCCAGCATTTT.